The entry below gives a single TCR beta chain sequence along with its context. Adults between about 18 and 95 years of age took part from under 25 US areas. The study counted Cohort 3 donors as recovered given two negative PCRs, clearance, or symptom resolution. These data belong to a study of blood T cell repertoires in COVID-19. Study-wide context: PBMCs, B-cell-depleted T cells, or T cells provided the cDNA or gDNA that made up the material.

In the original analysis: Nucleated cell number was recorded as an estimate derived from reference gene primer amplification. Assay: immunoSEQ multiplex PCR; the TCRdb copy retains only in-frame clones and omits some. The V and J calls and clone size are taken from that table; D and trimming were inferred from the DNA. The sample holds approximately 200,000 clones, roughly 85% seen once. CDR3 length: 16 amino acids. The ends lost 6 bases at V and 4 bases at J; junction bases unmatched: 12. CDR1 and CDR2 from the germline V gene are MDHEN and SYDVKM. The TCR was taken from a man in his forties who had recovered from COVID-19. The chain recombines TRBV28 with TRBJ1-2; TRBD1 agrees at 9 bases. Sequencing was performed on PBMCs or T cells enriched from blood (not recorded which). Here the CDR3 reads CASSINNRGRGYGYTF. DNA of the CDR3: TGTGCCAGCAGCATAAATAACAGGGGGCGAGGCTATGGCTACACCTTC.